This TCR beta chain emerged from a study of cytomegalovirus exposure and HLA in healthy donors. This CDR3 has 14 residues. Deletions cut 8 bases from V and 7 bases from J, with 17 bases between. The V gene's germline CDR1 is SGHVS and CDR2 FQNEAQ. Sequenced by immunoSEQ multiplex PCR; TCRdb stores in-frame clones only, minus some. In the table there are 55,000 to 65,000 clones, around 94% of which are singletons. This receptor was identified in a man in his late teens or twenties in good health and CMV-seronegative. The V gene is TRBV7-8, the J gene TRBJ1-4, with D maybe TRBD1 (6 bases). The sample comprised PBMCs. CDR3 bases: TGTGCCAGCGGACCGCTCCGAGGGGGTGAAAAACTGTTTTTT. Amino acids: CASGPLRGGEKLFF.